This TCR beta chain was sequenced during a study of CD8 T cells in ankylosing spondylitis. Study-wide results and limits: Reportedly, significant enrichment of disease-linked clones occurred in matched ankylosing spondylitis synovial fluid. The study identified a TCR beta motif of under ten highly homologous variants that appeared characteristic of ankylosing spondylitis blood.

V gave up 7 bases and J gave up 3 bases, with 19 bases separating them. The CDR3 runs 15 residues. The V gene's germline CDR1 is SQVTM and CDR2 ANQGSEA. This clonotype has a handful of counts. The antigen is unknown. From the 5' RACE reads, TCRdb called clonotypes with MiXCR, one entry per CDR3 protein. In the table there are about 260,000 distinct CDR3 sequences, roughly 20% of which are singletons. The sequenced sample was blood, either unsorted or a sorted T cell fraction (not recorded which). The receptor was derived from a male donor with ankylosing spondylitis or in good health (not recorded which). The V call is TRBV29-1, the J call TRBJ2-1; D is uncertain. In nucleotides, the CDR3 is TGCAGCGCCGCTTCGGCCCGTCCGTACTACAATGAGCAGTTCTTC. As protein: CSAASARPYYNEQFF.